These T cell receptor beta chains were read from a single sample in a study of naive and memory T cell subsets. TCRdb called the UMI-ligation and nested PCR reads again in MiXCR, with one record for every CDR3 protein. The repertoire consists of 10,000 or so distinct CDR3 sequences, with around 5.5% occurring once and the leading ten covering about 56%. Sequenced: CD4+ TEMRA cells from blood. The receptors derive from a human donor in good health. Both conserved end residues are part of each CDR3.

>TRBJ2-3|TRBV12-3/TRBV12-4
CASMAAGGYTQYF
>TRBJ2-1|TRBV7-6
CASIQSSSQGASYNEQFF
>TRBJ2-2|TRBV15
CATSRPPKTGELFF
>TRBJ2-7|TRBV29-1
CSLKWGSEQYF
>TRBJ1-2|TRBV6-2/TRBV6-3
CASWGGGYTF
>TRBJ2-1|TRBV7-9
CASRKGLAGSSPRYNEQFF
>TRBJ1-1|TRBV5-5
CASSLISNTEAFF
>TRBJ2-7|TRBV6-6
CASSYSFADTYEQYF
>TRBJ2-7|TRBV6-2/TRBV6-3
CASSLTYEQYF
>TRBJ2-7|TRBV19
CASRVATSSLEQYF
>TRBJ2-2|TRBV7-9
CASSLGSSIGELFF
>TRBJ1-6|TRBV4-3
CASSPTWVDNSPLHF
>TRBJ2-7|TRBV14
CASSQEGYLLYEQYF
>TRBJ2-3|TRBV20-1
CSASGRGYSDTQYF
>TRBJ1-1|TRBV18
CASSPRGALNTEAFF
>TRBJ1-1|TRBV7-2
CASSLVAARIMNTEAFF
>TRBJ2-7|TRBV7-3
CASSLGPPGTGVSYEQYF
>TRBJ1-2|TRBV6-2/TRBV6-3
CASGAEPGYTF